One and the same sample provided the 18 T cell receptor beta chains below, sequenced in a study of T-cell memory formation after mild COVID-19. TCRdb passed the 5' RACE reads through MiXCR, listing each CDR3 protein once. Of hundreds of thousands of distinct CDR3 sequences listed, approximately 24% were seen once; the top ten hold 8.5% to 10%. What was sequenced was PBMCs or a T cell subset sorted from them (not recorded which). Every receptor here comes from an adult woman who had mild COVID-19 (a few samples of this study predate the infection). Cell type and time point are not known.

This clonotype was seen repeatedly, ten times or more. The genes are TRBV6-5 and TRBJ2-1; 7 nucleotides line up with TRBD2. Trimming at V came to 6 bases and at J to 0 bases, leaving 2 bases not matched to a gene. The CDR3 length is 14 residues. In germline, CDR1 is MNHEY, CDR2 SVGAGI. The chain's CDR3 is CASSRGSSYNEQFF. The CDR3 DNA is TGTGCCAGCAGCCGCGGGAGCTCCTACAATGAGCAGTTCTTC.

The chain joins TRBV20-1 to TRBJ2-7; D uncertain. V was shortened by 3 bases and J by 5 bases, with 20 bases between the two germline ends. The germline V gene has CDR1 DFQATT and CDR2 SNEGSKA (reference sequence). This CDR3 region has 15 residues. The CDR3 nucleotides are TGCAGTGCTAGGGTAGGAGAGTTGGTGGCGGACGAGCAGTACTTC. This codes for CSARVGELVADEQYF.

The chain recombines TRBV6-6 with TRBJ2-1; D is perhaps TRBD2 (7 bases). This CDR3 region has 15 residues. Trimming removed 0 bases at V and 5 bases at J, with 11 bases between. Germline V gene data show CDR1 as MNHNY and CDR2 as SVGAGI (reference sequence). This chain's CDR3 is CASSYSRGANNEQFF. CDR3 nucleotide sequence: TGTGCCAGCAGTTACTCACGGGGGGCTAACAATGAGCAGTTCTTC.

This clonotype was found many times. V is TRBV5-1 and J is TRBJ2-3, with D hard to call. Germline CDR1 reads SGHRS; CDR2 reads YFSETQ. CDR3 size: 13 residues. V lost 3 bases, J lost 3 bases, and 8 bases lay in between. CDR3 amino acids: CASSSSSTDTQYF. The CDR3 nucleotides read TGCGCCAGCAGCTCGTCTTCGACAGATACGCAGTATTTT.

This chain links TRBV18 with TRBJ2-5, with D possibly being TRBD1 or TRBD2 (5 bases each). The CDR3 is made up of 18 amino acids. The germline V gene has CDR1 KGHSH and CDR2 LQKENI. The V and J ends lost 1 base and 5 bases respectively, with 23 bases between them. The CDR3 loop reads CASSPRVAREGSGETQYF. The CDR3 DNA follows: TGTGCCAGCTCACCACGGGTCGCTAGAGAGGGGTCCGGGGAGACCCAGTACTTC.

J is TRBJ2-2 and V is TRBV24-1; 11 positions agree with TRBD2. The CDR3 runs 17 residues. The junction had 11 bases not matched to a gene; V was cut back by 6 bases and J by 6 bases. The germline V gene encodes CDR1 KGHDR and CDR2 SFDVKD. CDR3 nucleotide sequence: TGTGCCACCAGTAAGGGAACTAGCGGGAGATCCGCCGGGGAGCTGTTTTTT. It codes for CATSKGTSGRSAGELFF.

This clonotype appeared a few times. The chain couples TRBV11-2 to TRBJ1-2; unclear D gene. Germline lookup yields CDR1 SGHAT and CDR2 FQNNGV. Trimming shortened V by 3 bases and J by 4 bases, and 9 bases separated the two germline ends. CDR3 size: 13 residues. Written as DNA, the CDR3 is TGTGCCAGCAGCTTGAGGGTCCCCTATGGCTACACCTTC. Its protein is CASSLRVPYGYTF.

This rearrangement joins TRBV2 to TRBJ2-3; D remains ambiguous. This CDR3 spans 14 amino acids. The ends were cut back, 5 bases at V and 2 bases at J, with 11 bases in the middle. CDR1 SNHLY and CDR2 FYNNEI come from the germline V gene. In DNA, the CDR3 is TGTGCCAGCAGTCTTGACACCTACACAGATACGCAGTATTTT. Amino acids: CASSLDTYTDTQYF.

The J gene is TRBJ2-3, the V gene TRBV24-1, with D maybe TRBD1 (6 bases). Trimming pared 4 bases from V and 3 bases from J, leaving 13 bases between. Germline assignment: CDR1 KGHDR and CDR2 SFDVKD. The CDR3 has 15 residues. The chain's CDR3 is CATSDQQGRTDTQYF. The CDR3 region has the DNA TGTGCCACCAGTGACCAACAGGGAAGGACAGATACGCAGTATTTT.

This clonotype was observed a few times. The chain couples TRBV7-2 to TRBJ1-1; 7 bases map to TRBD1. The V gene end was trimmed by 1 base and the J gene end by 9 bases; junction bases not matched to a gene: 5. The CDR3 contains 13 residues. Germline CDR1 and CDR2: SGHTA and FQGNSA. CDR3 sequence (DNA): TGTGCCAGCAGCTTAGATTGGGACAGCCAAGCTTTCTTT. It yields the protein CASSLDWDSQAFF. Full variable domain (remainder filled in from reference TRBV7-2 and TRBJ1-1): GAGVSQSPSNKVTEKGKDVELRCDPISGHTALYWYRQSLGQGLEFLIYFQGNSAPDKSGLPSDRFSAERTGGSVSTLTIQRTQQEDSAVYLCASSLDWDSQAFFGQGTRLTVV.

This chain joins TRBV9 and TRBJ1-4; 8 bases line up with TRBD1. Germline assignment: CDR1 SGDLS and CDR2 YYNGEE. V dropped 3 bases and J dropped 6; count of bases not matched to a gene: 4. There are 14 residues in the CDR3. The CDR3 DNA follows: TGTGCCAGCAGCGACGGGACAGGTTATGAAAAACTGTTTTTT. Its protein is CASSDGTGYEKLFF.

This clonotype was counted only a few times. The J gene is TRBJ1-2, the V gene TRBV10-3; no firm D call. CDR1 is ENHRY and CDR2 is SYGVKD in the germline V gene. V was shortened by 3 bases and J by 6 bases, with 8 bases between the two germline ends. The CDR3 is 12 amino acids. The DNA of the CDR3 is TGTGCCATCAGTGAACGGGGTGATGGCTACACCTTC. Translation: CAISERGDGYTF.

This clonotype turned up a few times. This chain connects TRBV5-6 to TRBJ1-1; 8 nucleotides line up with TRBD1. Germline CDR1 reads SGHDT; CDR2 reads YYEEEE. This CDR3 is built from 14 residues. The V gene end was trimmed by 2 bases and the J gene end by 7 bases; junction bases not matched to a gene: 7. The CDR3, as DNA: TGTGCCAGCAGCTTCGGACAGGGAGACGTTGAAGCTTTCTTT. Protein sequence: CASSFGQGDVEAFF.

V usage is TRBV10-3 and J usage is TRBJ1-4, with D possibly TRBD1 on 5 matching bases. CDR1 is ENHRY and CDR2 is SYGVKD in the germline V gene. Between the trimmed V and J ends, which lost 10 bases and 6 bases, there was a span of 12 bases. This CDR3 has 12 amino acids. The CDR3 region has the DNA TGTGCCACACAGGACGGGGATGAAAAACTGTTTTTT. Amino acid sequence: CATQDGDEKLFF.

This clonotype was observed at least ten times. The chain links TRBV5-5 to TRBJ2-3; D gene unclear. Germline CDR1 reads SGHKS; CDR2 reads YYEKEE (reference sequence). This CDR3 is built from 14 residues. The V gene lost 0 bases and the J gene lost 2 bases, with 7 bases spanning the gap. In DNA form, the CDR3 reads TGTGCCAGCAGCTTGGGGCCGAACACAGATACGCAGTATTTT. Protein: CASSLGPNTDTQYF.

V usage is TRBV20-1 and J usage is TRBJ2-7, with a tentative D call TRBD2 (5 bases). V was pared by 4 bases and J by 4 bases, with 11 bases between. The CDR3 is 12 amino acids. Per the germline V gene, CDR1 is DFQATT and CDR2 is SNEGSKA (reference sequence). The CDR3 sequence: CSAKILDYEQYF. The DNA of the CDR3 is TGCAGTGCTAAGATACTAGATTACGAGCAGTACTTC.

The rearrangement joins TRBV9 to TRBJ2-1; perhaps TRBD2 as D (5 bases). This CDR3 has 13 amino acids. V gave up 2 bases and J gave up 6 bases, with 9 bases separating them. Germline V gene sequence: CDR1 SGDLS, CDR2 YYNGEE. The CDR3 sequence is CASSVRARNEQFF. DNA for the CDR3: TGTGCCAGCAGCGTGAGGGCGCGCAATGAGCAGTTCTTC.

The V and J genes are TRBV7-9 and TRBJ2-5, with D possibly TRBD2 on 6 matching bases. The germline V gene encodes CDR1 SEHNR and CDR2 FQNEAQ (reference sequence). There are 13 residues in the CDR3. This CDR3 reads CATGGVYQETQYF. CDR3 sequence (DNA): TGTGCGACTGGCGGGGTGTATCAAGAGACCCAGTACTTC.